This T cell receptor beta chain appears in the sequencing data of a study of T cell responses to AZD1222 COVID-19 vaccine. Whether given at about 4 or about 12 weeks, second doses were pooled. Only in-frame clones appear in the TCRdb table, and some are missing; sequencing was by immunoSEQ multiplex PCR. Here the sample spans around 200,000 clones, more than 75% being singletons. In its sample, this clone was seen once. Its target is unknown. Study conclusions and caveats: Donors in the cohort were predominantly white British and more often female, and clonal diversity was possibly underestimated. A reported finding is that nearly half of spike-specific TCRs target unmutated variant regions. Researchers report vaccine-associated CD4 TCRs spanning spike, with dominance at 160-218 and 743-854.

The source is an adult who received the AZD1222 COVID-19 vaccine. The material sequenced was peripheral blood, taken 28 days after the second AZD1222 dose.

The CDR3 spells CASSLRSLAGEETQYF. In DNA form, the CDR3 reads TGTGCCAGCAGTCTCCGGTCTCTAGCGGGAGAAGAGACCCAGTACTTC. The chain has TRBV27 and TRBJ2-5, with TRBD2 matching over 10 bases. V lost 5 bases, J lost 3 bases, and 9 bases stayed unmatched. Per germline, CDR1 MNHEY and CDR2 SMNVEV (reference sequence). The CDR3 consists of 16 residues.